Listed here is a single TCR beta chain. The antigen remains unidentified. The data stem from a study of T-cell reconstitution after alpha-beta-depleted transplantation in children. TCRbeta library preparation incorporated unique molecular identifiers. Via MiXCR, TCRdb re-called the PCR reads, giving one row per CDR3 protein. This table holds nearly 350,000 distinct CDR3 sequences, 15% to 20% found once. Germline CDR1 reads SGHAT; CDR2 reads FQNNGV. This CDR3 comprises 14 residues. V lost 1 base and J 2 bases, leaving 8 bases between the germline ends. Overall study results and limits: The authors attributed T-cell counts and diversity one year after transplant mostly to newly produced T cells. Several hundred graft clones that had expanded were reportedly the source of alpha-beta T cells about two months after transplant.

This material consisted of PBMCs, mostly from graft donor cells, taken 360 days after TCRalphabeta/CD19-depleted stem cell transplant. The origin of this receptor is a male patient under 10 years old who had a stem cell transplant for acute lymphoblastic leukemia, so the T cells may come from the graft donor. The rearrangement joins TRBV11-2 to TRBJ1-1; no clear D gene. CDR3 DNA sequence: TGTGCCAGCAGCTTAGCCAGGACCAACACTGAAGCTTTCTTT. Amino acids: CASSLARTNTEAFF.